These 4 T cell receptor beta chains originate from one sample sequenced in a study of identical twins. TCRdb reprocessed the 5' RACE reads with MiXCR, giving one entry per CDR3 protein. The sample lists approximately 210,000 distinct CDR3 sequences, 5.5% to 7.5% occurring once. Separately, the same data were catalogued under a study of T cells expressing NK-cell markers.

Sequencing was carried out using CD8+ T cells sorted from blood. The origin of the receptors is a woman aged 18-30 years in good health.

The table lists this clonotype with a few counts. The CDR3 sequence: CASSLERASGKDTQYF. CDR3 nucleotides: TGTGCCAGCAGCTTGGAGAGGGCTAGCGGGAAAGATACGCAGTATTTT. V usage is TRBV5-4 and J usage is TRBJ2-3; 9 bases are a match to TRBD2. V shed 0 bases, J shed 5 bases, and the junction held 7 bases outside the gene matches. The V gene's germline CDR1 is SGHNT and CDR2 YYREEE (reference sequence). The CDR3 covers 16 residues.

This clonotype was observed many times. This chain joins TRBV6-1 and TRBJ2-2; D unresolved. This CDR3 is built from 14 residues. With 5 bases removed from V and 0 bases from J, the gap between germline ends came to 7 bases. The V gene's germline CDR1 is MNHNS and CDR2 SASEGT. The CDR3, as DNA: TGTGCCAGCAGTACAGTGTCGAACACCGGGGAGCTGTTTTTT. Translation: CASSTVSNTGELFF.

There are a few counts of this clonotype. This sequence joins TRBV25-1 and TRBJ2-7; 11 bases are a match to TRBD2. CDR3 size: 13 residues. J was trimmed by 1 base and V by 10 bases; bases with no gene match: 3. Germline assignment: CDR1 MGHDK and CDR2 SYGVNS. This chain's CDR3 is CATRTSGSYEQYF. CDR3 DNA sequence: TGTGCCACCAGGACTAGCGGGTCCTACGAGCAGTACTTC.

The V and J genes are TRBV25-1 and TRBJ2-7; D unresolved. The length of the CDR3 is 12 residues. Germline lookup yields CDR1 MGHDK and CDR2 SYGVNS. The V gene lost 2 bases and the J gene lost 5 bases, with 7 bases spanning the gap. The CDR3 loop reads CASSERRDEQYF. As DNA, the CDR3 is TGTGCCAGCAGTGAAAGGCGTGACGAGCAGTACTTC.